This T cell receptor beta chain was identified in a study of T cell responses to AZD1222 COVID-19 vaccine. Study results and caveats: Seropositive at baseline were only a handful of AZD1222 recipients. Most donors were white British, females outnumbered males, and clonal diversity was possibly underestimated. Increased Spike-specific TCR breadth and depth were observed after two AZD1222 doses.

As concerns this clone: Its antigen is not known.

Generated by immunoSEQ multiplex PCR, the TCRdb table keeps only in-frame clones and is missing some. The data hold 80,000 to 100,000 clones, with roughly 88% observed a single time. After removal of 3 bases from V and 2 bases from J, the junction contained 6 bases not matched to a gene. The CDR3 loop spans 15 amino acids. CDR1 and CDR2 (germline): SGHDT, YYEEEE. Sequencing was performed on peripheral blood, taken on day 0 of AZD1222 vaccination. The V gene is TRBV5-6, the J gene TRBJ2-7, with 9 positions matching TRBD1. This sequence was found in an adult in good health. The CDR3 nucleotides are TGTGCCAGCAGCTCGGAGGACAGGGGACCCTACGAGCAGTACTTC. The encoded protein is CASSSEDRGPYEQYF.